The entry that follows covers one TCR beta chain sequence. Assay: immunoSEQ multiplex PCR; the TCRdb copy retains only in-frame clones and omits some. Counted here are 45,000 to 55,000 clones, 93% occurring once; the ten biggest clones make up around 22%. This sample is drawn from a study of control samples from healthy donors and cancer patients. Sequences were obtained from PBMCs. The receptor was derived from a woman between 45 and 60 years old with head and neck cancer.

The CDR3 reads CASSLTGDEQYF. The DNA for the CDR3 is TGTGCCAGTAGCCTCACAGGGGACGAGCAGTACTTC. The chain joins TRBV19 to TRBJ2-7; 7 nucleotides agree with TRBD1. V trimming: 6 bases; J trimming: 5 bases; junction bases outside the gene matches: 4. This CDR3 is built from 12 residues. Germline-derived CDR1 and CDR2 are LNHDA and SQIVND (reference sequence).